The rows below give T cell receptor beta chains drawn from one sample of a study of blood T cell repertoires in COVID-19. TCRdb keeps only in-frame clones here, not all; method: immunoSEQ multiplex PCR. The table has about 140,000 clones, about 87% seen once. Input material: peripheral blood. These receptors were obtained from a human donor with COVID-19, enrolled during active disease. The donor label of this sample is uncertain. Both conserved end residues are part of each CDR3. A D gene is named only where the DNA matches it firmly. Clone size is given for some rows only: seen once, a few or many times, or a class if the clone is expanded.

abundance: once
d_gene: TRBD1
v_gene: TRBV19
len: 16
j_gene: TRBJ2-5
CDR3nt: TGTGCCAGTAGTACCGGGGACAGGGGGTACCAAGAGACCCAGTACTTC
CDR3aa: CASSTGDRGYQETQYF

abundance: .
d_gene: .
v_gene: TRBV10-3
len: 13
j_gene: TRBJ1-1
CDR3nt: TGTGCCATCAGTGGCGTCAGGGGAACTGAAGCTTTCTTT
CDR3aa: CAISGVRGTEAFF

abundance: few
d_gene: .
v_gene: TRBV3-1/TRBV3-2
len: 13
j_gene: TRBJ1-1
CDR3nt: TGTGCCAGCAGCCAAGCGAGTCCCACTGAAGCTTTCTTT
CDR3aa: CASSQASPTEAFF

abundance: .
d_gene: .
v_gene: TRBV5-4
len: 14
j_gene: TRBJ1-2
CDR3nt: TGTGCCAGCAGCCCCGAGGGCGGGGGGTATGGCTACACCTTC
CDR3aa: CASSPEGGGYGYTF

abundance: .
d_gene: .
v_gene: TRBV12-5
len: 15
j_gene: TRBJ1-3
CDR3nt: TGTGCTAGTGGTTCGTTGAGTTACTTTGGAAACACCATATATTTT
CDR3aa: CASGSLSYFGNTIYF

abundance: .
d_gene: .
v_gene: TRBV2
len: 13
j_gene: TRBJ1-1
CDR3nt: TGTGCCAGCAGTGGGAGGGTCGGTGCTGAAGCTTTCTTT
CDR3aa: CASSGRVGAEAFF

abundance: .
d_gene: .
v_gene: TRBV21-1
len: 16
j_gene: TRBJ2-7
CDR3nt: TGTGCCAGCAGCCTAAGGGGGACAGCCCGCTCCTACGAGCAGTACTTC
CDR3aa: CASSLRGTARSYEQYF

abundance: .
d_gene: TRBD1
v_gene: TRBV2
len: 14
j_gene: TRBJ2-7
CDR3nt: TGTGCCACCGAACAGGGGAAAGACACCTACGAGCAGTACTTC
CDR3aa: CATEQGKDTYEQYF

abundance: .
d_gene: .
v_gene: TRBV5-4
len: 15
j_gene: TRBJ2-2
CDR3nt: TGTGCCAGCAGCTTACGGGGGGCCGGAGGCGGGGAGCTGTTTTTT
CDR3aa: CASSLRGAGGGELFF

abundance: .
d_gene: .
v_gene: TRBV19
len: 11
j_gene: TRBJ2-4
CDR3nt: TGTGCCAGTAGTAATGCAGACATTCAGTACTTC
CDR3aa: CASSNADIQYF

abundance: .
d_gene: .
v_gene: TRBV6-6
len: 17
j_gene: TRBJ1-5
CDR3nt: TGTGCCAGCAGTCCCCGAACTCAGGGAAATAGCAATCAGCCCCAGCATTTT
CDR3aa: CASSPRTQGNSNQPQHF

abundance: .
d_gene: .
v_gene: TRBV12-5
len: 12
j_gene: TRBJ1-3
CDR3nt: TGTGCTAGTGGTTCGACACGAAACACCATATATTTT
CDR3aa: CASGSTRNTIYF

abundance: .
d_gene: .
v_gene: TRBV27
len: 15
j_gene: TRBJ2-1
CDR3nt: TGTGCCAGCAGTTTATTCCCAGGGCCCTACAATGAGCAGTTCTTC
CDR3aa: CASSLFPGPYNEQFF

abundance: .
d_gene: .
v_gene: TRBV25-1
len: 14
j_gene: TRBJ1-3
CDR3nt: TGTGCCAGCAGTGGGGCATACGCTGGAAACACCATATATTTT
CDR3aa: CASSGAYAGNTIYF

abundance: .
d_gene: TRBD2
v_gene: TRBV5-4
len: 14
j_gene: TRBJ2-1
CDR3nt: TGTGCCAGCAGCTTAGGGCGGGAGTACAATGAGCAGTTCTTC
CDR3aa: CASSLGREYNEQFF

abundance: few
d_gene: .
v_gene: TRBV13
len: 14
j_gene: TRBJ1-1
CDR3nt: TGTGCCAGCAGCCGCGGAGGGGAGGACTCTGAAGCTTTCTTT
CDR3aa: CASSRGGEDSEAFF

abundance: .
d_gene: TRBD2
v_gene: TRBV19
len: 15
j_gene: TRBJ2-7
CDR3nt: TGTGCCAGTAACCCTAGCGGGACTAGCTCCTACGAGCAGTACTTC
CDR3aa: CASNPSGTSSYEQYF

abundance: .
d_gene: .
v_gene: TRBV7-2
len: 13
j_gene: TRBJ1-5
CDR3nt: TGTGCCAGCAGTGAGGGTGGCAATCAGCCCCAGCATTTT
CDR3aa: CASSEGGNQPQHF

abundance: .
d_gene: .
v_gene: TRBV7-9
len: 12
j_gene: TRBJ2-6
CDR3nt: TGTGCCAGCAGCCCTCACACCCTCTCTGAAACTTTC
CDR3aa: CASSPHTLSETF

abundance: .
d_gene: TRBD2
v_gene: TRBV9
len: 13
j_gene: TRBJ2-7
CDR3nt: TGTGCCAGCAGCGTGGACGGGGGGGTCGAGCAGTACTTC
CDR3aa: CASSVDGGVEQYF

abundance: .
d_gene: .
v_gene: TRBV5-1
len: 15
j_gene: TRBJ1-1
CDR3nt: TGCGCCAGCAGCTTCGAGGGGGGGTGGAACACTGAAGCTTTCTTT
CDR3aa: CASSFEGGWNTEAFF

abundance: .
d_gene: .
v_gene: TRBV5-1
len: 14
j_gene: TRBJ2-3
CDR3nt: TGCGCCAGCAGCTTGGCCCAGGGGCCAGATACGCAGTATTTT
CDR3aa: CASSLAQGPDTQYF

abundance: .
d_gene: .
v_gene: TRBV18
len: 14
j_gene: TRBJ1-3
CDR3nt: TGTGCCAGCTCTTTGCGCGATTCGAGAAACACCATATATTTT
CDR3aa: CASSLRDSRNTIYF

abundance: .
d_gene: .
v_gene: TRBV12-5
len: 11
j_gene: TRBJ1-1
CDR3nt: TGTGCTAGTGGCCCACGGGACTTAGCTTTCTTT
CDR3aa: CASGPRDLAFF

abundance: .
d_gene: .
v_gene: TRBV7-9
len: 13
j_gene: TRBJ2-2
CDR3nt: TGTGCCAGCAGTTTACAGGAATCCGGGGAGCTGTTTTTT
CDR3aa: CASSLQESGELFF

abundance: .
d_gene: TRBD1
v_gene: TRBV6-5
len: 15
j_gene: TRBJ1-3
CDR3nt: TGTGCCAGCAGTCCTACAGGGGGCACTGGAAACACCATATATTTT
CDR3aa: CASSPTGGTGNTIYF

abundance: once
d_gene: TRBD2
v_gene: TRBV10-2
len: 12
j_gene: TRBJ2-7
CDR3nt: TGCGCCAGCTCCACCGGGGGGGCCGAGCAGTACTTC
CDR3aa: CASSTGGAEQYF

abundance: few
d_gene: TRBD1
v_gene: TRBV6-1
len: 16
j_gene: TRBJ1-5
CDR3nt: TGTGCCAGCAGTGAATGGGACAGGGGGCCTAGTCAGCCCCAGCATTTT
CDR3aa: CASSEWDRGPSQPQHF

abundance: .
d_gene: TRBD1
v_gene: TRBV27
len: 15
j_gene: TRBJ1-1
CDR3nt: TGTGCCAGCAGTCCACGGACAGGAAAAAAGCCTGAAGCTTTCTTT
CDR3aa: CASSPRTGKKPEAFF

abundance: .
d_gene: .
v_gene: TRBV6-5
len: 14
j_gene: TRBJ2-7
CDR3nt: TGTGCCAGCAGTACCCCCTTAACTCCCTACGAGCAGTACTTC
CDR3aa: CASSTPLTPYEQYF

abundance: .
d_gene: TRBD2
v_gene: TRBV7-6
len: 19
j_gene: TRBJ2-1
CDR3nt: TGTGCCAGCAGCCCCGAGTTGGCGGGGGGGCCATCTCTTTGGAATGAGCAGTTCTTC
CDR3aa: CASSPELAGGPSLWNEQFF

abundance: .
d_gene: .
v_gene: TRBV2
len: 16
j_gene: TRBJ1-5
CDR3nt: TGTGCCAGCAGTGCCAAGACAGGCGTTAGCAATCAGCCCCAGCATTTT
CDR3aa: CASSAKTGVSNQPQHF

abundance: .
d_gene: TRBD1
v_gene: TRBV2
len: 13
j_gene: TRBJ1-5
CDR3nt: TGTGCCAGCGACAGGGGTAGCAATCAGCCCCAGCATTTT
CDR3aa: CASDRGSNQPQHF